These 16 T cell receptor beta chains originate from one sample sequenced in a study of CD8+CD57+ T cells in acquired aplastic anemia. TCR beta VDJ and CDR3 were profiled, and genomic DNA was the template. MiXCR, run by TCRdb on the reads, gives a single entry per CDR3 protein. The sample records just over 200,000 distinct CDR3 sequences, more than 55% being singletons. The sequenced patients had an expansion of CD8+CD57+ cells seen by flow cytometry. The source material was sorted CD4+, CD8+, or CD8+CD57+ T cells (not recorded which) from PBMCs. The receptors originated from a human donor with aplastic anemia.

Only a few counts were recorded for this clonotype. V usage is TRBV7-2 and J usage is TRBJ1-2; 8 positions match TRBD1. This CDR3 has 16 residues. Germline-derived CDR1 and CDR2 are SGHTA and FQGNSA. V dropped 5 bases and J dropped 2; count of bases not matched to a gene: 10. CDR3 nucleotide sequence: TGTGCCAGCAGCGTGGTGGGGACAGGCGACAACTATGGCTACACCTTC. Translating it yields CASSVVGTGDNYGYTF.

The CDR3, as DNA: TGTGCCATCAGTCCGGACAGGGTGTTGAACTATGGCTACACCTTC. Protein sequence: CAISPDRVLNYGYTF. The genes are TRBV10-3 and TRBJ1-2; TRBD1 aligns across 8 bases. The trim removed 5 bases at V and 2 bases at J, leaving 7 bases unmatched. Germline CDR1 is ENHRY and CDR2 is SYGVKD. The CDR3 is 15 amino acids.

V is TRBV20-1 and J is TRBJ1-2; 7 bases fit TRBD1. Losses at the gene ends were 5 bases for V and 4 bases for J; bases not matched to a gene: 13. Germline V gene data show CDR1 as DFQATT and CDR2 as SNEGSKA (reference sequence). There are 15 residues in the CDR3. CDR3 in amino acids: CSAGTVSFLPYGYTF. DNA for the CDR3: TGCAGTGCTGGGACAGTGTCTTTCTTGCCCTATGGCTACACCTTC.

This chain joins TRBV7-9 and TRBJ1-2, with D hard to call. Germline CDR1 SEHNR, CDR2 FQNEAQ (reference sequence). Trimming took 1 base from V and 5 from J, leaving 8 bases between them. This CDR3 has 13 residues. DNA for the CDR3: TGTGCCAGCAGCTTAGACACCGATTATGGCTACACCTTC. It specifies CASSLDTDYGYTF.

This rearrangement joins TRBV7-2 to TRBJ1-2; a possible D gene is TRBD1 (5 bases). This CDR3 has 15 residues. CDR1 and CDR2 (germline): SGHTA, FQGNSA. Deletions cut 2 bases from V and 5 bases from J, with 15 bases between. In DNA form, the CDR3 reads TGTGCCAGCAGCTTACTTCAGGGCCCCTCTTATGGCTACACCTTC. Translation: CASSLLQGPSYGYTF.

This clonotype was seen more than once but under ten times. The chain uses TRBV7-9 and TRBJ2-5; 10 nucleotides line up with TRBD1. Germline CDR1 and CDR2: SEHNR and FQNEAQ (reference sequence). With 5 bases clipped from V and 3 bases from J, the junction kept 6 bases outside the gene matches. CDR3 length equals 15 residues. CDR3 sequence (DNA): TGTGCCAGCAGCCCCCAAGGGACAGGGGAAGAGACCCAGTACTTC. Protein product: CASSPQGTGEETQYF.

The chain links TRBV20-1 to TRBJ2-7; 13 bases are a match to TRBD2. The CDR3 is 15 amino acids. Germline V gene lookup returns CDR1 DFQATT and CDR2 SNEGSKA (reference sequence). The J segment lost 7 bases and the V segment lost 6 bases, leaving 12 bases of the junction unmatched. The CDR3 loop is CSARGLAGESGEQYF. The CDR3 coding sequence is TGCAGTGCGCGTGGACTAGCGGGAGAGTCCGGGGAGCAGTACTTC.

This chain uses TRBV27 with TRBJ1-5; D gene unclear. Trimming removed 7 bases at V and 4 bases at J, with 23 bases between. The germline V gene encodes CDR1 MNHEY and CDR2 SMNVEV (reference sequence). This CDR3 has 17 amino acids. CDR3 region: CASTPISGDGINQPQHF. Here the CDR3 DNA reads TGTGCCAGCACCCCAATATCCGGGGATGGGATTAATCAGCCCCAGCATTTT.

Comment on this clonotype: At one end the junction does not follow the germline gene, possibly because of a read error. The chain employs TRBV5-1 and TRBJ2-7, with 7 bases matching TRBD1. This CDR3 spans 13 amino acids. Germline values: CDR1 SGHRS, CDR2 YFSETQ. The CDR3 protein is CASSEGTVYEQYF. The CDR3 nucleotides are TGTGCCAGCAGCGAAGGGACAGTCTACGAGCAGTACTTC.

The chain carries TRBV7-8 and TRBJ2-1, with a tentative D call TRBD2 (5 bases). Germline CDR1 is SGHVS and CDR2 is FQNEAQ. CDR3 length equals 13 residues. With 4 bases removed from V and 7 bases from J, the gap between germline ends came to 11 bases. CDR3 in amino acids: CASSSSEGNEQFF. Here the CDR3 DNA reads TGTGCCAGCAGCTCATCAGAGGGTAATGAGCAGTTCTTC. The full variable domain, rest sourced from reference TRBV7-8 and TRBJ2-1, is GAGVSQSPRYKVAKRGQDVALRCDPISGHVSLFWYQQALGQGPEFLTYFQNEAQLDKSGLPSDRFFAERPEGSVSTLKIQRTQQEDSAVYLCASSSSEGNEQFFGPGTRLTVL.

In nucleotides, the CDR3 is TGTGCCACCAGCAGAGGACAGAGCCAAGAGACCCAGTACTTC. Translating it yields CATSRGQSQETQYF. The V gene is TRBV15, the J gene TRBJ2-5, with TRBD1 as a possible D gene (5 bases). Germline CDR1 LNHNV, CDR2 YYDKDF (reference sequence). The length of the CDR3 is 14 residues. Deletions cut 1 base from V and 1 base from J, with 7 bases between.

CDR3 amino acids: CASSVQGGGGYEQYF. Here the CDR3 DNA reads TGTGCCAGTAGTGTACAGGGAGGAGGGGGCTACGAGCAGTACTTC. This chain joins TRBV19 and TRBJ2-7; possibly TRBD1 or TRBD2 for D (6 bases each). Germline assignment: CDR1 LNHDA and CDR2 SQIVND (reference sequence). The CDR3 is made up of 15 amino acids. V shed 5 bases and J shed 3 bases, with 17 bases lying between them.

V and J are TRBV7-9 and TRBJ2-5; the D is unclear. This CDR3 has 13 amino acids. Per the germline V gene, CDR1 is SEHNR and CDR2 is FQNEAQ (reference sequence). V was cut by 5 bases and J by 4 bases, with 11 bases left in between. CDR3 loop: CASSPSVAETQYF. In DNA form, the CDR3 reads TGTGCCAGCAGCCCCTCAGTAGCAGAGACCCAGTACTTC.

This rearrangement joins TRBV20-1 to TRBJ2-1, with 7 bases aligning to TRBD2. Looked up from germline, CDR1 is DFQATT and CDR2 is SNEGSKA (reference sequence). Trimming removed 7 bases from V and 7 bases from J; junction bases left unmatched: 13. This CDR3 comprises 14 residues. The CDR3 DNA follows: TGCAGTGTTCCAACCTGGGGGGGTGGGAATGAGCAGTTCTTC. Its translation: CSVPTWGGGNEQFF.

V gene TRBV9 combines with J gene TRBJ1-2, with 9 bases that match TRBD1. Germline CDR1 reads SGDLS; CDR2 reads YYNGEE. V was pared by 5 bases and J by 2 bases, with 16 bases of the junction left unmatched. The CDR3 runs to 18 residues. As DNA, the CDR3 is TGTGCCAGCAGAACTTCGTTTTCAGGGGACAGGGAAAACTATGGCTACACCTTC. It translates to CASRTSFSGDRENYGYTF.

The chain is built from TRBV10-3 and TRBJ2-5; TRBD2 matches 8 bases. Germline CDR1 is ENHRY and CDR2 is SYGVKD. With 10 bases clipped from V and 5 bases from J, the junction kept 12 bases outside the gene matches. This CDR3 contains 14 residues. This CDR3 is CASRKPGLGETQYF. As DNA, the CDR3 is TGTGCCAGCAGAAAGCCGGGACTAGGGGAGACCCAGTACTTC.